The T cell receptor beta chain described here comes from a study of cytomegalovirus exposure and HLA in healthy donors. This CDR3 has 14 residues. Germline CDR1 is WNHNN and CDR2 is SYGVQD (reference sequence). With 0 bases removed from V and 1 base from J, the gap between germline ends came to 5 bases. Researchers ran the PCR with 60 Vbeta and 13 Jbeta primers. The table came from immunoSEQ multiplex PCR; TCRdb's copy has only in-frame clones and leaves some out. The sample lists around 150,000 clones, 80% to 90% seen once, with roughly 8.8% in the top ten. The receptor was derived from a man in his late teens or twenties in good health and CMV-seropositive. This chain links TRBV10-1 with TRBJ2-3, with no clear D. Input material: PBMCs. As DNA, the CDR3 is TGCGCCAGCAGTGAGTCGCCAGGCACAGATACGCAGTATTTT. This sequence encodes CASSESPGTDTQYF.